The 20 T cell receptor beta chains in this list originate from one sample, sequenced in a study of CD8+ T cells in alopecia areata. The study sorted pooled cutaneous lymph node cells by CD4, CD8alpha, NKG2D, NKG2ACE and other markers. Extraction and reverse transcription of RNA yielded cDNA as the sequencing template. Measured with immunoSEQ multiplex PCR; TCRdb has only the in-frame clones, and not every one. The sample presents over 250,000 clones, none singletons. Sequenced sample: CD4+ T cells sorted from a lymph node. These receptors were collected from a C3H/HeJ mouse with alopecia areata. MHC haplotype: H2-k.

In this sample, this clone turned up a few times. Mouse gene names and germline throughout. The read ends 4 residues before the CDR3 terminus; that terminus is restored from the germline J gene. The genes are TRBV13-3 and TRBJ2-2; 9 bases fit TRBD1. Germline lookup yields CDR1 NNHDY and CDR2 SYVADS. J lost 1 base, V lost 4 bases, and 2 bases had no gene match. This CDR3 is 15 amino acids long. Incomplete CDR3 DNA: TGTGCCAGCAGTTTGGGACAGGGAAACACCGGG. Protein product: CASSLGQGNTG. The CDR3 as a whole reads CASSLGQGNTGQLYF.

In its sample, this clone was seen many times. Germline and genes: mouse. The sequenced fragment ends 4 residues before the CDR3 boundary, so the rest is inferred from the germline J gene. Other DNA sequences in this sample translate to the same CDR3. The V call is TRBV13-1, the J call TRBJ2-5; D might be TRBD2 (5 bases). The CDR3 spans 13 residues. V dropped 5 bases and J dropped 0 bases, with 7 bases sitting between them. Looked up from germline, CDR1 is NSHNY and CDR2 is SYGAGN. The sequenced CDR3 bases are TGTGCCAGCAGGCTGGGTAACCAAGAC. It specifies CASRLGNQD. The entire CDR3 reads CASRLGNQDTQYF.

This clone has a handful of counts. These gene names are mouse names. The read is 4 residues too short to cover the CDR3 end, so that end is filled in from the germline J gene. This chain connects TRBV13-1 to TRBJ2-3; no firm D call. Germline values: CDR1 NSHNY, CDR2 SYGAGN. This CDR3 region has 13 residues. V was clipped by 2 bases and J by 2 bases, with 6 bases between them. The CDR3 DNA, read in part, is TGTGCCAGCAGTGACAGGAATGCAGAA. Translating gives CASSDRNAE. The CDR3 in full is CASSDRNAETLYF.

Turning to this clone: Each gene name is a mouse one. The read is 4 residues too short to cover the CDR3 end, so that end is filled in from the germline J gene. The identical CDR3 is also encoded by other nucleotide sequences in the sample. The chain has TRBV13-2 and TRBJ2-1, with 14 bases matching TRBD2. V lost 5 bases to trimming and J lost 3 bases; unmatched junction nucleotides: 1. CDR1 and CDR2 from the germline V gene are NNHNN and SYGAGS (reference sequence). The CDR3 extends over 15 amino acids. The CDR3 spells CASGGLGGRYAEQFF. The sequenced part of the CDR3 DNA is TGTGCCAGCGGGGGACTGGGGGGGCGCTATGCT.

A word on this clone: Any gene name here is a mouse gene name. The read stops 4 residues short of the end of the CDR3; the missing end is completed from the germline J gene. This sample includes further DNA sequences coding for the same CDR3. V usage is TRBV5 and J usage is TRBJ2-3, with a weak D call TRBD1 (6 bases). The V end lost 3 bases, the J end lost 0 bases, and 10 bases lay between the germline ends. Germline V CDR1 and CDR2: LGHNA, YNLKQL (reference sequence). CDR3 length equals 15 residues. This CDR3 reads CASSQDRPSAETLYF. The part of the CDR3 DNA that was read is TGTGCCAGCAGCCAGGACAGACCTAGTGCAGAA.

In the case of this clone: Germline and genes here are mouse. The CDR3 is cut off 4 residues early in the read; its end comes from the germline J gene. J is TRBJ1-1 and V is TRBV1; D may be TRBD1 (5 bases). The CDR3 contains 13 residues. Per germline, CDR1 NSQYPW and CDR2 LRSPGD (reference sequence). The CDR3 bases that were read are TGCACCTGCAGTGCAGACGACAGAACA. This translates into CTCSADDRT. The full CDR3 protein reads CTCSADDRTEVFF. The entire variable domain, with the rest obtained from reference TRBV1 and TRBJ1-1, is as follows: VTLLEQNPRWRLVPRGQAVNLRCILKNSQYPWMSWYQQDLQKQLQWLFTLRSPGDKEVKSLPGADYLATRVTDTELRLQVANMSQGRTLYCTCSADDRTEVFFGKGTRLTVV.

Turning to this clone: All gene names here are mouse names. The read falls 4 residues short of the CDR3 end, and the missing part is taken from the germline J gene. This rearrangement joins TRBV13-2 to TRBJ2-3; the match to TRBD2 covers 9 bases. CDR3 length: 15 amino acids. Germline CDR1 reads NNHNN; CDR2 reads SYGAGS (reference sequence). V trimming: 3 bases; J trimming: 0 bases; junction bases outside the gene matches: 2. CDR3 region: CASGGDWVSAETLYF. The CDR3 DNA, read in part, is TGTGCCAGCGGTGGGGACTGGGTTAGTGCAGAA.

A remark on this clone: A much larger clone differs by one base, so this may be a read error. Germline and genes: mouse. The observed sequence ends 4 residues before the CDR3 terminus, with the missing tail filled in from the germline J gene. The chain uses TRBV19 and TRBJ2-5, with 7 bases fitting TRBD1. The V gene's germline CDR1 is FNHDT and CDR2 SITEND (reference sequence). The CDR3 consists of 12 residues. The CDR3 DNA, read in part, is TGTGCCAGCAGTGGGACAGAAGAC. Amino acid sequence: CASSGTED. In full, the CDR3 reads CASSGTEDTQYF.

Remarks on this clone: Mouse germline and gene names are used. The read halts 4 residues ahead of the CDR3 end, with the missing end drawn from the germline J gene. The V gene is TRBV3, the J gene TRBJ2-5; 7 nucleotides match TRBD1. The CDR3 loop spans 14 amino acids. V trimming: 4 bases; J trimming: 1 base; junction bases outside the gene matches: 2. The V gene's germline CDR1 is SNHLY and CDR2 FYNGKV (reference sequence). The CDR3 DNA, read in part, is TGTGCCAGCAGCTCCGGGACAGACCAAGAC. This encodes CASSSGTDQD. The whole CDR3 region reads CASSSGTDQDTQYF.

Worth noting for this clone: Mouse germline and gene names are used. The CDR3 protein is CTCSAQTAANTEVFF. The sequenced CDR3 bases are TGCACCTGCAGTGCCCAGACAGCTGCAAACACA. V usage is TRBV1 and J usage is TRBJ1-1, with D maybe TRBD1 (5 bases). The CDR3 end falls 4 residues outside the read, so it is completed with the germline J gene. CDR3 length: 15 residues. The V gene's germline CDR1 is NSQYPW and CDR2 LRSPGD (reference sequence). V gave up 3 bases and J gave up 0 bases, with 11 bases separating them. The variable domain in full, with the rest retrieved from reference TRBV1 and TRBJ1-1, is VTLLEQNPRWRLVPRGQAVNLRCILKNSQYPWMSWYQQDLQKQLQWLFTLRSPGDKEVKSLPGADYLATRVTDTELRLQVANMSQGRTLYCTCSAQTAANTEVFFGKGTRLTVV.

Regarding this clone: Gene names denote mouse genes. The read stops 4 residues short of the end of the CDR3; the missing end is completed from the germline J gene. The V and J genes are TRBV17 and TRBJ2-1, with 7 bases lining up with TRBD2. The CDR3 is 13 residues long. Germline CDR1 reads MNHDT; CDR2 reads YYDKIL. Trimming took 5 bases from V and 4 from J; bases not matched to a gene: 2. CDR3 protein: CASSLGEYAEQFF. Incomplete CDR3 DNA: TGTGCTAGCAGTCTGGGGGAATATGCT.

In this sample, this clone turned up a few times. Gene and germline names: mouse. The CDR3 extends 4 residues past the end of the read, so its final part is completed from the germline J gene. V gene TRBV13-1 combines with J gene TRBJ2-7, with 11 bases aligning to TRBD1. The CDR3 is 14 amino acids. After removal of 5 bases from V and 2 bases from J, the junction contained 3 bases not matched to a gene. Per germline, CDR1 NSHNY and CDR2 SYGAGN. The CDR3 reads CASRVGQGAYEQYF. The covered CDR3 bases are TGTGCCAGCAGGGTGGGACAGGGGGCCTAT.

This clone was seen a handful of times. The gene names given are mouse names. The read is 4 residues too short to cover the CDR3 end, so that end is filled in from the germline J gene. The J gene is TRBJ2-1, the V gene TRBV31; D may be TRBD2 (6 bases). This CDR3 contains 11 residues. Germline assignment: CDR1 GKSSPN and CDR2 SITVG. V lost 5 bases, J lost 6 bases, and 8 bases lay in between. The CDR3 loop is CAWGTFAEQFF. The CDR3 DNA, read in part, is TGTGCCTGGGGGACTTTTGCT.

A remark on this clone: The gene names given are mouse names. The read ends 4 residues shy of where the CDR3 ends; the end is completed using the germline J gene. The sample contains more than one DNA sequence encoding this CDR3. This chain joins TRBV5 and TRBJ2-1; 12 bases map to TRBD2. V was clipped by 4 bases and J by 4 bases; unmatched bases: 2. Germline CDR1 is LGHNA and CDR2 is YNLKQL (reference sequence). The CDR3 extends over 15 amino acids. The chain's CDR3 is CASSPGTGGYAEQFF. CDR3 bases read: TGTGCCAGCAGCCCGGGGACTGGGGGGTATGCT.

In the case of this clone: The listed genes are named as in mouse. The read ends 4 residues shy of where the CDR3 ends; the end is completed using the germline J gene. The sample holds other DNA sequences that translate to the same CDR3. This rearrangement joins TRBV1 to TRBJ1-1; possible D gene TRBD1, 6 bases. The CDR3 spans 12 residues. The germline CDR1 and CDR2 sequences are NSQYPW and LRSPGD (reference sequence). CDR3 protein: CTCSAGTTEVFF. The CDR3 DNA, read in part, is TGCACCTGCAGTGCGGGGACAACA.

This clone has a handful of counts. Genes and germline are mouse. The CDR3 extends 4 residues past the end of the read, so its final part is completed from the germline J gene. The rearrangement links TRBV13-3 to TRBJ2-5, with TRBD1 matching 8 bases. CDR1 NNHDY and CDR2 SYVADS come from the germline V gene. This CDR3 region has 13 residues. The part of the CDR3 DNA that was read is TGTGCCAGCAGGCCGGGACAGGAAGAC. Amino acid sequence: CASRPGQED. The CDR3 reads in full as CASRPGQEDTQYF.

This clone has only a few counts. Gene names denote mouse genes. The observed sequence ends 4 residues before the CDR3 terminus, with the missing tail filled in from the germline J gene. The rearrangement links TRBV13-1 to TRBJ1-1; no clear D. The germline CDR1 and CDR2 sequences are NSHNY and SYGAGN. V lost 2 bases and J lost 0, with 8 bases in between. The CDR3 contains 14 residues. This chain's CDR3 is CASSELYPNTEVFF. Partial CDR3 DNA: TGTGCCAGCAGTGAATTGTATCCAAACACA.

This clone has a handful of counts. Gene names and germline match the mouse. The read gets to within 4 residues of the CDR3 end, and the germline J gene fills in the rest. The chain recombines TRBV19 with TRBJ2-1; 10 bases are a match to TRBD2. CDR3 length: 15 amino acids. V trimming: 3 bases; J trimming: 1 base; junction bases outside the gene matches: 1. Germline V gives CDR1 FNHDT, CDR2 SITEND (reference sequence). The sequenced part of the CDR3 DNA is TGTGCCAGCAGTAAGGACTGGGGGAACTATGCT. It specifies CASSKDWGNYA. The whole CDR3 protein is CASSKDWGNYAEQFF. The entire variable domain, with the rest obtained from reference TRBV19 and TRBJ2-1, is as follows: GGIITQTPKFLIGQEGQKLTLKCQQNFNHDTMYWYRQDSGKGLRLIYYSITENDLQKGDLSEGYDASREKKSSFSLTVTSAQKNEMAVFLCASSKDWGNYAEQFFGPGTRLTVL.

Regarding this clone: Any gene name here is a mouse gene name. The DNA ends 4 residues before the CDR3 does, and the rest of the CDR3 is filled in from the germline J gene. The chain is built from TRBV5 and TRBJ2-5; a possible D gene is TRBD1 (6 bases). The germline gives CDR1 LGHNA, CDR2 YNLKQL (reference sequence). The CDR3 consists of 14 residues. The covered CDR3 bases are TGTGCCAGCAGCCAAGATATTGGACAGGAC. Its translation: CASSQDIGQD. The entire CDR3 reads CASSQDIGQDTQYF.

Worth noting for this clone: All gene names here are mouse names. The DNA ends 4 residues before the CDR3 does, and the rest of the CDR3 is filled in from the germline J gene. J is TRBJ2-1 and V is TRBV19; 7 bases fit TRBD1. The V segment lost 1 base and the J segment 5 bases; nucleotides outside the gene matches: 6. This CDR3 spans 15 amino acids. Germline V gives CDR1 FNHDT, CDR2 SITEND (reference sequence). CDR3 bases read: TGTGCCAGCAGTATACGCAGGGGGATAGATGCT. Translated, it gives CASSIRRGIDA. Given in full, the CDR3 is CASSIRRGIDAEQFF.